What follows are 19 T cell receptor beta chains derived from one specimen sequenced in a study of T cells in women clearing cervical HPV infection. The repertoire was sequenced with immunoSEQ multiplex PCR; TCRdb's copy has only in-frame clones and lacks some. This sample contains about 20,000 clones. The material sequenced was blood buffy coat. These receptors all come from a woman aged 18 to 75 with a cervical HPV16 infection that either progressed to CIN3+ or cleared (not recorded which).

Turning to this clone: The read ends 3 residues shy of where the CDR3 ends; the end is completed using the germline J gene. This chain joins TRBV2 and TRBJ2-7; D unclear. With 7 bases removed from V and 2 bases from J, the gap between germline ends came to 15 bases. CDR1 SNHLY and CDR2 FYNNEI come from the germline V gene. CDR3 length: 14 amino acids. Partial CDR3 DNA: TGTGCCAGCAAGAAGAGTCGCGAAACCTACGAG. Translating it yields CASKKSRETYE. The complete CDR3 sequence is CASKKSRETYEQYF.

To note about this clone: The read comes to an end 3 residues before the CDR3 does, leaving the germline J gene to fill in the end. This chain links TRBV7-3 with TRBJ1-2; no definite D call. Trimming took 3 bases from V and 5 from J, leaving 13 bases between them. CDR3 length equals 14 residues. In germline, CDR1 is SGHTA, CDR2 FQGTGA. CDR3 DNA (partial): TGTGCCAGCAGCTTCGGTCCCCTTTCGTATGGC. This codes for CASSFGPLSYG. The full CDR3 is CASSFGPLSYGYTF.

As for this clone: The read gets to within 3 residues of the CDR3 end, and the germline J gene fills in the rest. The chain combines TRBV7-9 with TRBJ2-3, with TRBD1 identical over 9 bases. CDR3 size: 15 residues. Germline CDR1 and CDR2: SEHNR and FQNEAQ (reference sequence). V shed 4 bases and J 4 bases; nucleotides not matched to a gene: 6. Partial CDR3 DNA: TGTGCCAGCAGCTCAGGACAGGGGAGAGCAGATACG. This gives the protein CASSSGQGRADT. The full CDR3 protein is CASSSGQGRADTQYF.

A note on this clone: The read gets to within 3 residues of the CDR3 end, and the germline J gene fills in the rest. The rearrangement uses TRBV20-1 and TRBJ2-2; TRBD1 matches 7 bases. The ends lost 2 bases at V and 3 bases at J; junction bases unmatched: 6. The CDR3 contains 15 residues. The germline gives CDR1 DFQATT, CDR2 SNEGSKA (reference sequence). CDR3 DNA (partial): TGCAGTGCTAGAAGACAGGGTGCGGACACCGGGGAG. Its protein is CSARRQGADTGE. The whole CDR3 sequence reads CSARRQGADTGELFF.

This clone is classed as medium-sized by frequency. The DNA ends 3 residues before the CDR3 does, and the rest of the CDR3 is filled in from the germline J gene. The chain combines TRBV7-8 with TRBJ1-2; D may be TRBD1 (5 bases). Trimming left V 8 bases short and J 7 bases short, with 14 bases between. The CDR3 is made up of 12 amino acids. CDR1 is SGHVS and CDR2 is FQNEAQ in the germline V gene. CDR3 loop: CASGYRQFGYTF. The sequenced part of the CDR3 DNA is TGTGCCAGCGGCTATCGACAGTTTGGC.

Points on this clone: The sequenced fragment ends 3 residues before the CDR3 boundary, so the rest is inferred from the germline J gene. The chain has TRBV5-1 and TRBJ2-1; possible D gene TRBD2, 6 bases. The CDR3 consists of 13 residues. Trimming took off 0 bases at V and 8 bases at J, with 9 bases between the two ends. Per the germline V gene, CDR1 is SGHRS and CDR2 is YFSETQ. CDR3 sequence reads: CASSLGLGDEQFF. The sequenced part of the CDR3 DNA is TGCGCCAGCAGCTTGGGACTAGGCGATGAG.

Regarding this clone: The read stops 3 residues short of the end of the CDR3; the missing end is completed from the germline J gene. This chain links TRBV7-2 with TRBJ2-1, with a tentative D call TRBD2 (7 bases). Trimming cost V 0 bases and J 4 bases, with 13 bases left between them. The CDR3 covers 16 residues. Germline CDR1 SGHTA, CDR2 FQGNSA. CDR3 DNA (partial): TGTGCCAGCAGCTTAGCTGACGGGGGGCGGTACAATGAG. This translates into CASSLADGGRYNE. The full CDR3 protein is CASSLADGGRYNEQFF.

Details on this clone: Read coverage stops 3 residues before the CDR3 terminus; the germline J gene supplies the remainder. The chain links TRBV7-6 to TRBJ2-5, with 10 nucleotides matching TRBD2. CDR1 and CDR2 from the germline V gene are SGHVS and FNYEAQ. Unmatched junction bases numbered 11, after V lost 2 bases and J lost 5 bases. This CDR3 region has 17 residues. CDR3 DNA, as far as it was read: TGTGCCAGCAGCTTAAGTCCTAGCGGGGGCCCCCTGGAGACC. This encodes CASSLSPSGGPLET. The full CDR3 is CASSLSPSGGPLETQYF.

CDR3 in amino acids: CASSLRDRGTEAFF. The CDR3 DNA, read in part, is TGTGCCAGCAGCTTAAGGGACAGGGGTACTGAA. The V call is TRBV11-2, the J call TRBJ1-1, with TRBD1 matching 10 bases. Sequencing ends 3 residues short of the CDR3 end; the germline J gene provides the rest. Trimming cost V 2 bases and J 5 bases; bases outside gene matches: 2. The CDR3 loop spans 14 amino acids. The germline gives CDR1 SGHAT, CDR2 FQNNGV.

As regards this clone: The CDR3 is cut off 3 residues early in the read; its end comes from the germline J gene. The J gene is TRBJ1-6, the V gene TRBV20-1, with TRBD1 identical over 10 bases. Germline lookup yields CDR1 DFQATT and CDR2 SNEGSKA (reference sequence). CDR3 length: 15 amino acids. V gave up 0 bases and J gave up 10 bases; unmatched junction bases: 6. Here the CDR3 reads CSARDDRGRLSPLHF. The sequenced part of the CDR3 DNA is TGCAGTGCTAGAGACGACAGGGGGCGCCTCTCACCC.

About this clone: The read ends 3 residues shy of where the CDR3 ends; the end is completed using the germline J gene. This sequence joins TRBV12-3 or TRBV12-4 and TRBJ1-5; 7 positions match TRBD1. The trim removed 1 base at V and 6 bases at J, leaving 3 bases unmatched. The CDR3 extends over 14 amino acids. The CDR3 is CASSLGQGGQPQHF. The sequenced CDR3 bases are TGTGCCAGCAGTTTAGGACAGGGTGGTCAGCCC.

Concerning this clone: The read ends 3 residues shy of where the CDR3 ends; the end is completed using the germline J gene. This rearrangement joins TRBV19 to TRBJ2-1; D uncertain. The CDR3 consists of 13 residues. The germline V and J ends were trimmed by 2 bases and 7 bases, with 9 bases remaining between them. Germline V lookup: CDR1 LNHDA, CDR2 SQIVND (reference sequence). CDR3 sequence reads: CASSITATNEQFF. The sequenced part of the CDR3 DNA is TGTGCCAGTAGTATAACCGCCACAAATGAG.

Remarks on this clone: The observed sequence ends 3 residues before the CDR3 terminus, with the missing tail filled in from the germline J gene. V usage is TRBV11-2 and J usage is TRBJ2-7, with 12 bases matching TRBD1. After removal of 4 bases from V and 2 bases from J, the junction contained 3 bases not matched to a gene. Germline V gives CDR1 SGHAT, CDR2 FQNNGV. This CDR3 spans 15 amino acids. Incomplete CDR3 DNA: TGTGCCAGCAGCTGGGACAGGGGGCCCACCTACGAG. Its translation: CASSWDRGPTYE. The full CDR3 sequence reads CASSWDRGPTYEQYF.

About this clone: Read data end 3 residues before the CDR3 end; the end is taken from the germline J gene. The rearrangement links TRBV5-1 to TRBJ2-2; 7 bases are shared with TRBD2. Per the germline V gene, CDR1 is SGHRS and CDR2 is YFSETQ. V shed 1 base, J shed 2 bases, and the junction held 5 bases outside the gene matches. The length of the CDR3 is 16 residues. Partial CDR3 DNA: TGCGCCAGCAGCTTGTACGCTAGCGGAAACACCGGGGAG. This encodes CASSLYASGNTGE. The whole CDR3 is CASSLYASGNTGELFF.

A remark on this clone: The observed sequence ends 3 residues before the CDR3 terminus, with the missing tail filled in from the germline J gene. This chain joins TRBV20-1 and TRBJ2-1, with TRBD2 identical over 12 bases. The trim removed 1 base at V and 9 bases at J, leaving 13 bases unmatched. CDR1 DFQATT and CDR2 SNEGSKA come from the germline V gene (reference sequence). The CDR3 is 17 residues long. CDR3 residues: CSARVRGPGLAGFEQFF. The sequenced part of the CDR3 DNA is TGCAGTGCTAGAGTTCGCGGACCCGGACTAGCGGGGTTTGAG.

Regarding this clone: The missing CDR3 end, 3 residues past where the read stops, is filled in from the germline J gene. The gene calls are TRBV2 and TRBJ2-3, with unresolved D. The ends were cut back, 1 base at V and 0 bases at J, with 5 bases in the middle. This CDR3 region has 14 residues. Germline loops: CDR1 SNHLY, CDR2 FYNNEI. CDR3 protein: CASSEVPSTDTQYF. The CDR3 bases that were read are TGTGCCAGCAGTGAAGTTCCTAGCACAGATACG. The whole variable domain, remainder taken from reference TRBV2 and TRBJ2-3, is EPEVTQTPSHQVTQMGQEVILRCVPISNHLYFYWYRQILGQKVEFLVSFYNNEISEKSEIFDDQFSVERPDGSNFTLKIRSTKLEDSAMYFCASSEVPSTDTQYFGPGTRLTVL.

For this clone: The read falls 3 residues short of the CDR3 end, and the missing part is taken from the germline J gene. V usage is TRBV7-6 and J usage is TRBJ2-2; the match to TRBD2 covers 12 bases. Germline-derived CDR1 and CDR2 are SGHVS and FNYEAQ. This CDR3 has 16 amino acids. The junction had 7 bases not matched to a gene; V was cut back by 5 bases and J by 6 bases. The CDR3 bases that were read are TGTGCCAGCAGCCCCCATCCTAGCGGGGGGGCCGGGGAG. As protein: CASSPHPSGGAGE. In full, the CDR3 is CASSPHPSGGAGELFF.

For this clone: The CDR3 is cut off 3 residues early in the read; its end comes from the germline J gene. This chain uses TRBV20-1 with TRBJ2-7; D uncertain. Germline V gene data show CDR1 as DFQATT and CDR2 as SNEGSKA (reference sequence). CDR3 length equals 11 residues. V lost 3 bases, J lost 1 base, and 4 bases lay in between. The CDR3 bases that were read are TGCAGTGCTAGTAATTCCTACGAG. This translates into CSASNSYE. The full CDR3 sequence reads CSASNSYEQYF.

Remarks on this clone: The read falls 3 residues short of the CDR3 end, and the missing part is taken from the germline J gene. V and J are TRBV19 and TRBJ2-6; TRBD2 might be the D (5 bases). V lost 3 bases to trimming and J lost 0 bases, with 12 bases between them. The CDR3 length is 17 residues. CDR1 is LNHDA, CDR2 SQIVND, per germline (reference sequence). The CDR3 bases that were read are TGTGCCAGTAGTATCGGACTGACACTCTCTGGGGCCAACGTC. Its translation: CASSIGLTLSGANV. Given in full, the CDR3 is CASSIGLTLSGANVLTF.